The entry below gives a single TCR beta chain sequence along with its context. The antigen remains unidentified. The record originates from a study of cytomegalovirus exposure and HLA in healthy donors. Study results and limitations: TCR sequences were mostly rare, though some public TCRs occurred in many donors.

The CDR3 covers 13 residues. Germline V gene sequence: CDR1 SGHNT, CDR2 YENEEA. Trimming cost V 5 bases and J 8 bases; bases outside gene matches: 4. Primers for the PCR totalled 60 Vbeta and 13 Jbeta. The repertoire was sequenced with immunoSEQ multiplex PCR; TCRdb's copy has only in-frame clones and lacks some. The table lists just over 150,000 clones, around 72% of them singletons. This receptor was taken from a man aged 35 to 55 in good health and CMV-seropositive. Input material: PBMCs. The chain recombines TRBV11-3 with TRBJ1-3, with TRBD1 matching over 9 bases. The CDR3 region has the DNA TGTGCCAGCAGCCGGACAGGGGAAGACACCATATATTTT. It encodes CASSRTGEDTIYF.